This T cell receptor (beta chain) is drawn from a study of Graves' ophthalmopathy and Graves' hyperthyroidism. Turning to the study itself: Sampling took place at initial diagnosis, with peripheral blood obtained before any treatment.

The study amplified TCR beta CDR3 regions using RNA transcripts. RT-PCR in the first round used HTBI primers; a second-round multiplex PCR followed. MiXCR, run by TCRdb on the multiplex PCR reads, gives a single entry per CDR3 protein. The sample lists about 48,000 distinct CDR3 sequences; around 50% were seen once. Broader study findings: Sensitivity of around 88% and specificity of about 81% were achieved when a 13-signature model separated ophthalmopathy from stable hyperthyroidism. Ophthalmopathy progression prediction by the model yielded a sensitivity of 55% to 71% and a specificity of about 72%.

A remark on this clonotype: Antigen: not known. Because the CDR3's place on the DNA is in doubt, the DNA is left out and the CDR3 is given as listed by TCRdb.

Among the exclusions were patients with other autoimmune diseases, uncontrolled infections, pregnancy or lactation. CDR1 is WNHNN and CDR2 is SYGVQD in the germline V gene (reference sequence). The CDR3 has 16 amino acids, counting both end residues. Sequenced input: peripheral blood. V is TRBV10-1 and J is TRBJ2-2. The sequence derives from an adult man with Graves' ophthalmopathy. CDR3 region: CASSDYNEQFFGELFF.